This T cell receptor beta chain appears in the sequencing data of a study of radiotherapy plus CTLA-4 blockade in lung cancer listed by TCRdb under 2018. A note on the overall study: Objective responses were observed in about 17% of enrolled patients, and disease control was achieved in roughly 30%.

Here is what the overall study found, with its caveats: Increased serum interferon-beta after radiation, together with early dynamic changes in blood T cell clones, were reported to be the strongest predictors of response. After treatment with radiotherapy and ipilimumab, TCR clones that came from tumors expanded in the peripheral blood.

The junction shows trimming of 3 bases on V and 5 bases on J, plus 13 bases between the germline ends. Inclusive of the bounding cysteine and phenylalanine, the CDR3 is 15 residues long. Only the CDR3 DNA is retained, 45 bases long and in frame from the first base. CDR1 MGHRA and CDR2 YSYEKL are derived from the germline V gene. In this study, focal radiation therapy paired with CTLA-4 blockade (ipilimumab) was tested in patients who had chemo-refractory metastatic non-small-cell lung cancer. The method behind the library was the immunoSEQ multiplex PCR assay. The source is immuneACCESS, and TCRdb retained only in-frame sequences with V and J called. Part of the clones is not carried over; for the studies checked, unresolved V genes explain less than half of this, and the remainder is unexplained. The sample has approximately 67,000 clones on record, around 86% of them singletons. The leading ten clones occupy roughly 4% of the sample.

As for this clone: Its antigen specificity is not known. The input lacks base qualities; no much larger clone sits a single base away.

This TCR was recovered from a human donor with non-small cell lung cancer who had a partial response to radiotherapy plus ipilimumab. Here the sequenced sample was peripheral blood, taken from a patient treated with radiotherapy plus ipilimumab. The rearranged segments are TRBV4-1 and TRBJ1-4; the D gene identity is not certain. The CDR3 is CASSQWPLGNEKLFF. The nucleotides read TGCGCCAGCAGCCAGTGGCCCCTAGGAAATGAAAAACTGTTTTTT.